These 27 T cell receptor beta chains were sequenced from one sample in a study of T cells after yellow fever vaccination. TCRdb passed the 5' RACE reads through MiXCR, listing each CDR3 protein once. Seen here are approximately 300,000 distinct CDR3 sequences, 9.5% to 12% observed once, and the top ten hold 3% to 3.5%. The sequenced sample was CD4+ T cells sorted from PBMCs, obtained 45 days after the yellow fever booster vaccination. Receptors were obtained from a man aged 18 to 29 who received the YFV17D yellow fever vaccine.

This chain joins TRBV7-8 and TRBJ2-5, with D unresolved. Per the germline V gene, CDR1 is SGHVS and CDR2 is FQNEAQ. The CDR3 length is 13 residues. V gave up 5 bases and J gave up 7 bases, with 14 bases separating them. CDR3 nucleotides: TGTGCCAGCAGCCCCGAACGCCTAGGGACCCAGTACTTC. Translation gives CASSPERLGTQYF.

This clonotype was recorded at least ten times. The chain employs TRBV7-9 and TRBJ1-2; D ambiguous. The CDR3 length is 13 residues. V was cut by 3 bases and J by 4 bases, with 9 bases left in between. Germline values: CDR1 SEHNR, CDR2 FQNEAQ (reference sequence). CDR3 region: CASSFGRFYGYTF. DNA for the CDR3: TGTGCCAGCAGCTTCGGCCGATTCTATGGCTACACCTTC. Combining the CDR3 with reference TRBV7-9 and TRBJ1-2 gives the whole variable domain DTGVSQNPRHKITKRGQNVTFRCDPISEHNRLYWYRQTLGQGPEFLTYFQNEAQLEKSRLLSDRFSAERPKGSFSTLEIQRTEQGDSAMYLCASSFGRFYGYTFGSGTRLTVV.

The chain uses TRBV30 and TRBJ2-5; TRBD2 matches at 7 bases. The germline V gene encodes CDR1 GTSNPN and CDR2 SVGIG (reference sequence). With V trimmed by 0 bases and J by 4 bases, 14 bases remained unmatched. This CDR3 is 17 amino acids long. The CDR3 reads CAWSVRPPWGGRETQYF. CDR3 nucleotide sequence: TGTGCCTGGAGTGTACGCCCCCCCTGGGGAGGGCGAGAGACCCAGTACTTC.

The chain carries TRBV12-3 or TRBV12-4 and TRBJ2-5; 8 nucleotides agree with TRBD2. J was trimmed by 5 bases and V by 5 bases; bases with no gene match: 10. The CDR3 is 15 amino acids. The CDR3 sequence is CASSSSGLGVETQYF. For the CDR3, the DNA is TGTGCCAGCAGTAGCTCGGGACTAGGGGTGGAGACCCAGTACTTC.

This clonotype was detected only a few times. The rearrangement joins TRBV4-1 to TRBJ1-2, with 7 positions matching TRBD1. In germline, CDR1 is MGHRA, CDR2 YSYEKL. The CDR3 loop spans 14 amino acids. Germline trimming cut 1 base from V and 10 bases from J; bases unmatched to any gene: 9. CDR3 sequence: CASSQGPGTEDYTF. The CDR3 region has the DNA TGCGCCAGCAGCCAAGGACCCGGGACAGAGGACTACACCTTC.

The DNA of the CDR3 is TGTGCCAGCAGTGAGGACTTCGCCCAAGAGACCCAGTACTTC. It codes for CASSEDFAQETQYF. The chain employs TRBV2 and TRBJ2-5; the D gene is possibly TRBD2 (5 bases). V lost 3 bases and J 1 base, leaving 9 bases between the germline ends. Germline lookup yields CDR1 SNHLY and CDR2 FYNNEI. This CDR3 spans 14 amino acids.

There are a few counts of this clonotype. The chain recombines TRBV7-2 with TRBJ1-5; D is perhaps TRBD1 (6 bases). The CDR3 is made up of 12 amino acids. Trimming stripped 4 bases from V and 6 bases from J, with 7 bases between. Germline V gene lookup returns CDR1 SGHTA and CDR2 FQGNSA. This CDR3 is CASSWDIQPQHF. Written as DNA, the CDR3 is TGTGCCAGCAGCTGGGACATTCAGCCCCAGCATTTT.

The chain uses TRBV9 and TRBJ2-5; 8 bases match TRBD2. Trimming cost V 4 bases and J 5 bases; bases outside gene matches: 10. Germline V gene data show CDR1 as SGDLS and CDR2 as YYNGEE. The CDR3 spans 15 residues. In DNA, the CDR3 is TGTGCCAGCAGCATCCGCGCCGGGGGGGGTGAGACCCAGTACTTC. This encodes CASSIRAGGGETQYF.

The chain has TRBV12-3 or TRBV12-4 and TRBJ1-5; TRBD1 agrees at 11 bases. V was pared by 4 bases and J by 5 bases, with 10 bases of the junction left unmatched. The CDR3 extends over 17 amino acids. CDR3 loop: CASSSPTGTGGDQPQHF. The CDR3 nucleotides read TGTGCCAGCAGTTCCCCGACCGGGACAGGGGGTGATCAGCCCCAGCATTTT.

This clonotype was seen more than once but under ten times. The chain links TRBV5-1 to TRBJ2-3; a weak D match, TRBD1 (7 bases). The CDR3 totals 17 residues. Per the germline V gene, CDR1 is SGHRS and CDR2 is YFSETQ. V was shortened by 4 bases and J by 0 bases, with 18 bases between the two germline ends. CDR3 protein: CASSPNGGTASTDTQYF. The CDR3 DNA is TGCGCCAGCAGCCCGAATGGAGGGACAGCTAGCACAGATACGCAGTATTTT.

This clonotype was picked up many times. V gene TRBV7-3 combines with J gene TRBJ2-5, with 8 bases matching TRBD2. The CDR3 runs to 17 residues. Germline CDR1 is SGHTA and CDR2 is FQGTGA. The V segment lost 2 bases and the J segment 4 bases; nucleotides outside the gene matches: 12. The chain's CDR3 is CASSLDGGGSHRETQYF. In nucleotides, the CDR3 is TGTGCCAGCAGCTTAGATGGCGGGGGGTCCCATAGAGAGACCCAGTACTTC.

The V gene is TRBV20-1, the J gene TRBJ2-3, with D possibly TRBD1 on 6 matching bases. V was pared by 6 bases and J by 0 bases, with 16 bases between. The CDR3 runs to 15 residues. Germline lookup yields CDR1 DFQATT and CDR2 SNEGSKA (reference sequence). The CDR3 is CSAKAGTFSTDTQYF. The CDR3 coding sequence is TGCAGTGCCAAAGCCGGGACATTTAGCACAGATACGCAGTATTTT.

A few counts support this clonotype. The rearrangement links TRBV4-1 to TRBJ2-5; no reliable D call. The CDR3 sequence is 15 residues long. The V end lost 1 base, the J end lost 2 bases, and 11 bases lay between the germline ends. CDR1 is MGHRA, CDR2 YSYEKL, per germline. CDR3 loop: CASSQAATMQETQYF. In nucleotides, the CDR3 is TGCGCCAGCAGCCAAGCAGCGACCATGCAAGAGACCCAGTACTTC.

A few counts support this clonotype. One base away lies a much larger clone, so this may be a sequencing read error. The chain uses TRBV5-5 and TRBJ1-4; D might be TRBD1 (5 bases). V lost 10 bases, J lost 1 base, and 14 bases lay in between. The CDR3 is 14 amino acids. Germline V gives CDR1 SGHKS, CDR2 YYEKEE (reference sequence). CDR3 nucleotide sequence: TGTGCCTCGAGGGGTGGGGGAACTAATGAAAAACTGTTTTTT. It specifies CASRGGGTNEKLFF.

This clonotype has more than one count but fewer than ten. V usage is TRBV7-9 and J usage is TRBJ2-5; D tentatively reads TRBD1 or TRBD2 (5 bases each). Germline V CDR1 and CDR2: SEHNR, FQNEAQ (reference sequence). V lost 5 bases and J 4 bases, leaving 23 bases between the germline ends. This CDR3 has 17 amino acids. The DNA for the CDR3 is TGTGCCAGCAGCCGCCAGGCCTGGGGTCGGGGCTTAGAGACCCAGTACTTC. It translates to CASSRQAWGRGLETQYF.

This clonotype was picked up many times. The V call is TRBV6-1, the J call TRBJ2-7; 8 nucleotides match TRBD2. The trim removed 7 bases at V and 3 bases at J, leaving 5 bases unmatched. Germline assignment: CDR1 MNHNS and CDR2 SASEGT. The CDR3 consists of 13 residues. The CDR3 region has the DNA TGTGCCAGCATTCGGGCGGGGGGCTACGAGCAGTACTTC. This gives the protein CASIRAGGYEQYF.

This clonotype was detected only a few times. This sequence joins TRBV6-2 or TRBV6-3 and TRBJ2-5; 7 bases are a match to TRBD1. The CDR3 runs 14 residues. Looked up from germline, CDR1 is MNHEY and CDR2 is SVGEGT. The J segment lost 5 bases and the V segment lost 2 bases, leaving 5 bases of the junction unmatched. CDR3 nucleotide sequence: TGTGCCAGCAGTTACACGGGACAGAGGGAGACCCAGTACTTC. This encodes CASSYTGQRETQYF.

The chain is built from TRBV7-8 and TRBJ2-3; perhaps D is TRBD1 or TRBD2 (5 bases each). The CDR3 has 16 residues. Per germline, CDR1 SGHVS and CDR2 FQNEAQ. Trimming removed 7 bases at V and 5 bases at J, with 22 bases between. The CDR3: CASTWDRAIARDTQYF. CDR3 coding DNA: TGTGCCAGCACTTGGGACCGGGCGATCGCTCGAGATACGCAGTATTTT.

In its sample, this clonotype was seen a few times. This chain uses TRBV5-1 with TRBJ2-2; D unresolved. V was clipped by 0 bases and J by 8 bases, with 5 bases between them. The CDR3 runs to 12 residues. Germline values: CDR1 SGHRS, CDR2 YFSETQ. The CDR3 coding sequence is TGCGCCAGCAGCTTGGTGGAAGGGGAGCTGTTTTTT. It yields the protein CASSLVEGELFF.

V usage is TRBV6-6 and J usage is TRBJ2-5; D remains ambiguous. From germline, CDR1 is MNHNY and CDR2 SVGAGI (reference sequence). Trimming shortened V by 7 bases and J by 5 bases, and 14 bases separated the two germline ends. The CDR3 has 13 amino acids. The CDR3 reads CASNQGHGETQYF. CDR3 in DNA: TGTGCCAGCAATCAAGGGCACGGGGAGACCCAGTACTTC.

The chain has TRBV7-2 and TRBJ1-3; 7 positions match TRBD1. Trimming at V came to 0 bases and at J to 2 bases, leaving 4 bases not matched to a gene. The CDR3 has 16 amino acids. CDR1 and CDR2 (germline): SGHTA, FQGNSA. The CDR3 nucleotides are TGTGCCAGCAGCTTAGCCCCTCAGGGGGCTGGAAACACCATATATTTT. This gives the protein CASSLAPQGAGNTIYF. Filled out from reference TRBV7-2 and TRBJ1-3, the complete variable domain reads GAGVSQSPSNKVTEKGKDVELRCDPISGHTALYWYRQSLGQGLEFLIYFQGNSAPDKSGLPSDRFSAERTGGSVSTLTIQRTQQEDSAVYLCASSLAPQGAGNTIYFGEGSWLTVV.

This clonotype came up a few times. The chain combines TRBV20-1 with TRBJ1-1, with D perhaps matching TRBD1 (6 bases). The CDR3 runs to 14 residues. V gave up 3 bases and J gave up 0 bases, with 11 bases separating them. In germline, CDR1 is DFQATT, CDR2 SNEGSKA (reference sequence). The CDR3 loop is CSARRQAMNTEAFF. The DNA for the CDR3 is TGCAGTGCTAGGAGACAGGCGATGAACACTGAAGCTTTCTTT.

The chain couples TRBV7-9 to TRBJ1-3; no clear D. V was pared by 3 bases and J by 0 bases, with 15 bases between. Looked up from germline, CDR1 is SEHNR and CDR2 is FQNEAQ (reference sequence). The CDR3 extends over 17 amino acids. The CDR3 bases are TGTGCCAGCAGCTTTCGGGCTGGAGGTTTCTCTGGAAACACCATATATTTT. Its translation: CASSFRAGGFSGNTIYF.

In its sample, this clonotype was seen many times. The chain carries TRBV12-3 or TRBV12-4 and TRBJ1-2, with 7 nucleotides matching TRBD1. This CDR3 is 12 amino acids long. The V and J ends lost 4 bases and 5 bases, in that order; junction bases with no gene match: 1. CDR3 sequence: CASSWTGYGYTF. The CDR3 region has the DNA TGTGCCAGCAGTTGGACAGGATATGGCTACACCTTC.

This chain joins TRBV2 and TRBJ2-1; TRBD2 matches 9 bases. The germline V gene encodes CDR1 SNHLY and CDR2 FYNNEI. The CDR3 loop spans 13 amino acids. Trimming cost V 4 bases and J 9 bases; bases outside gene matches: 4. In DNA, the CDR3 is TGTGCCAGCAGTGTCGGACTAGCGAGTGAGCAGTTCTTC. Its translation is CASSVGLASEQFF.

This clonotype was seen a handful of times. The rearrangement links TRBV18 to TRBJ2-7; weak D call: TRBD2 (6 bases). Germline CDR1 reads KGHSH; CDR2 reads LQKENI. The CDR3 contains 13 residues. V lost 5 bases and J 0 bases, leaving 8 bases between the germline ends. The CDR3 protein is CASSIGSSYEQYV. Written as DNA, the CDR3 is TGTGCCAGCTCAATCGGGAGCTCCTACGAGCAGTACGTC.

The CDR3 DNA reads TGTGCCAGCAGCAAAGTTGGAGAATCTTCCTCTCGCAATGAGCAGTTCTTC. This sequence encodes CASSKVGESSSRNEQFF. The chain has TRBV21-1 and TRBJ2-1. TRBV21-1 constitutes a pseudogene. The CDR3 covers 17 residues.